This T cell receptor (beta chain) was documented in a study of a mutant IDH1 vaccine in newly diagnosed glioma. Turning to the study itself: The study started vaccination 4-6 weeks after radiotherapy alone, or with temozolomide cycles. Study results and limitations: Vaccine-induced responses were seen in roughly 93% of patients, spanning several MHC alleles.

The germline V gene has CDR1 SGHRS and CDR2 YFSETQ. The V and J ends lost 1 base and 4 bases, in that order; junction bases with no gene match: 4. The CDR3 is 15 amino acids. Clones were sequenced by immunoSEQ multiplex PCR, and TCRdb holds only the in-frame ones, with some missing. The data show about 38,000 clones, 70% to 80% seen once. On this clone: Its cognate antigen is unknown.

Specified time point: week 5, during vaccination. In every dose of vaccine, 300 ug of mutant IDH1 20-mer peptide was given alongside topical imiquimod. Each tumor in the donors was a new WHO grade 3 or 4 astrocytoma, IDH1-mutant and ATRX-lost. Sample: PBMCs, taken from a glioma patient whose treatment included an IDH1 peptide vaccine. This TCR was recovered from a man aged 35 to 55 with glioma. The J gene is TRBJ2-5, the V gene TRBV5-1, with 10 bases that match TRBD2. The CDR3 region has the DNA TGCGCCAGCAGCTTGTCTCCTAGCGGGGGAGAGACCCAGTACTTC. Translation: CASSLSPSGGETQYF.